This is a list of T cell receptor beta chains from one sample in a study of cytomegalovirus exposure and HLA in healthy donors. Libraries were prepared by immunoSEQ multiplex PCR; TCRdb keeps only in-frame clonotypes and omits some of them. The sample holds around 150,000 clones, 80% seen once. Sequencing was carried out using PBMCs. The source of these receptors is a male donor in good health and CMV-seropositive. CDR3s include the opening cysteine and the closing phenylalanine or tryptophan. The order of the fields is clone size, D gene, V gene, J gene, CDR3 protein. The D gene is left open where the match is weak. A clone size is listed for some rows: how often the clone was seen (once, few, many), or a class if it is expanded.

>-|-|TRBV27|TRBJ2-1
CASSPARGNEQFF
>-|-|TRBV18|TRBJ1-6
CASSPPLNSPLHF
>once|-|TRBV11-3|TRBJ2-5
CASSYSGSEETQYF
>-|-|TRBV19|TRBJ2-7
CASRDGGSYEQYF
>-|-|TRBV10-3|TRBJ2-5
CAISPGEVQYF
>-|-|TRBV9|TRBJ1-2
CASSVGPGDSGTF
>-|-|TRBV27|TRBJ2-5
CASSLGGTTWEETQYF
>-|-|TRBV28|TRBJ2-2
CASSSPSVLFF
>-|TRBD2|TRBV7-2|TRBJ2-3
CASSPPRLAGSDTQYF
>-|TRBD1|TRBV10-3|TRBJ2-3
CAISGEETGGAPDTQYF
>-|-|TRBV9|TRBJ1-2
CASSVGAGGNYGYTF
>-|TRBD2|TRBV11-2|TRBJ2-1
CASSEQRLAGNEQFF
>-|TRBD2|TRBV28|TRBJ2-4
CASSLGGGKNIQYF
>-|-|TRBV28|TRBJ2-7
CASSSADSSYEQYF
>-|-|TRBV6-6|TRBJ1-1
CASRGFQGGVNTEAFF
>-|-|TRBV6-5|TRBJ1-1
CASSFRGDPNTEAFF
>-|TRBD1|TRBV18|TRBJ1-6
CASSPLQGDDSPLHF
>-|-|TRBV29-1|TRBJ1-4
CSGTTGKGNEKLFF
>-|-|TRBV5-6|TRBJ1-3
CASSLGRLDSGSTIYF
>-|-|TRBV18|TRBJ2-7
CASSPRADYEQYF
>-|TRBD2|TRBV5-1|TRBJ2-7
CASSLGGRAPLEQYF
>-|-|TRBV21-1|TRBJ2-2
CASIPTGGNGELFF
>-|TRBD1|TRBV7-9|TRBJ1-4
CASSLAAGGSEKLFF
>-|-|TRBV29-1|TRBJ2-2
CSVGLVGAGELFF
>-|TRBD1|TRBV7-9|TRBJ2-1
CASSSRTGGFYNEQFF
>few|TRBD1|TRBV6-1|TRBJ2-1
CASSEVTGAPKQFF
>-|TRBD2|TRBV5-1|TRBJ2-3
CASSLGTSGGPDTQYF
>-|TRBD1|TRBV13|TRBJ2-7
CASSLGQGAYEQYF
>-|-|TRBV9|TRBJ2-5
CASSVGLGIGGRGQETQYF
>-|-|TRBV11-3|TRBJ1-4
CASRSRATNEKLFF
>-|TRBD1|TRBV6-5|TRBJ2-5
CASSYGPGQGSREQYF
>few|-|TRBV18|TRBJ2-1
CASSQREAGEQFF
>-|-|TRBV5-4|TRBJ2-2
CASSHPTGSNTGELFF
>-|TRBD2|TRBV9|TRBJ2-2
CASSVPTSGVNTGELFF
>-|-|TRBV5-4|TRBJ2-5
CASSQVPTSQETQYF
>few|-|TRBV28|TRBJ2-3
CAWGSGSTDTQYF
>-|TRBD2|TRBV28|TRBJ2-7
CASAWGLDYEQYF
>once|TRBD2|TRBV15|TRBJ2-1
CATSTGTSDYNEQFF
>-|-|TRBV20-1|TRBJ2-1
CSADGGPLRFF
>-|-|TRBV19|TRBJ1-3
CASSIEVGPGNTIYF
>-|TRBD1|TRBV4-1|TRBJ1-1
CASSQGQLNTEAFF
>-|-|TRBV30|TRBJ2-7
CAWRGSYEQYF
>-|TRBD1|TRBV27|TRBJ2-5
CASRDRGGETQYF
>-|TRBD1|TRBV28|TRBJ2-6
CASSLTGSSHNVLTF
>-|TRBD2|TRBV11-3|TRBJ2-2
CASSLALGLAKAGELFF
>-|TRBD1|TRBV6-5|TRBJ2-6
CASSFHRGSGANVLTF
>-|TRBD2|TRBV19|TRBJ2-2
CASSSGTSGVGELFF
>few|TRBD1|TRBV4-3|TRBJ1-5
CASSQGQGGQPQHF